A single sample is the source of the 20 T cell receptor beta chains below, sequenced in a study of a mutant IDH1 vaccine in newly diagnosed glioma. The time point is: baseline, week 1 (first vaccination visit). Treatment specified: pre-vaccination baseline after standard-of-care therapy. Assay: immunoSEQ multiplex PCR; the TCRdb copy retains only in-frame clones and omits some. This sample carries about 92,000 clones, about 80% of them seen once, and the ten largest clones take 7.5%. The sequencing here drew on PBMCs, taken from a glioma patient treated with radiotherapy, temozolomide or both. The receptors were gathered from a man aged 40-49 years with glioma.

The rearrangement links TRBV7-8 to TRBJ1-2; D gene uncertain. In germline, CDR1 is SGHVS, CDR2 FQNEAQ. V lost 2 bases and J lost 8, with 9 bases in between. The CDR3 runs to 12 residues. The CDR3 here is CASSLKRGGYTF. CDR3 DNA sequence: TGTGCCAGCAGCTTAAAACGTGGGGGCTACACCTTC.

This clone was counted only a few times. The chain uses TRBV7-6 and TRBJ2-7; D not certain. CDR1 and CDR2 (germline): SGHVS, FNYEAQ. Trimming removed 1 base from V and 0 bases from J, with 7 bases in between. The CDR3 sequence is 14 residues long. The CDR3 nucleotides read TGTGCCAGCAGCTTAGATCAGAGCTCCTACGAGCAGTACTTC. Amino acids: CASSLDQSSYEQYF.

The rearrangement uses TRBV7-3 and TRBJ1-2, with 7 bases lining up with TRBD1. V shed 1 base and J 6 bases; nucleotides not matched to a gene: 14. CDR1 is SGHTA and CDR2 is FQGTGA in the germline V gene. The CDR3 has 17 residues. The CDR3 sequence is CASSLRGRPDRAHGYTF. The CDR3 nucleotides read TGTGCCAGCAGCTTAAGGGGGAGGCCTGACAGGGCCCATGGCTACACCTTC. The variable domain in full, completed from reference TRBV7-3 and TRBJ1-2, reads GAGVSQTPSNKVTEKGKYVELRCDPISGHTALYWYRQSLGQGPEFLIYFQGTGAADDSGLPNDRFFAVRPEGSVSTLKIQRTERGDSAVYLCASSLRGRPDRAHGYTFGSGTRLTVV.

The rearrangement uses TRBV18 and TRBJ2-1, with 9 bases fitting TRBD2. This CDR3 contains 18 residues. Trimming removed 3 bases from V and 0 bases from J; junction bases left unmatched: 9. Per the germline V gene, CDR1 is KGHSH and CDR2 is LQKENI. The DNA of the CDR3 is TGTGCCAGCTCACCTTCTAGCGGGGTGACAAGCTCCTACAATGAGCAGTTCTTC. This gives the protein CASSPSSGVTSSYNEQFF.

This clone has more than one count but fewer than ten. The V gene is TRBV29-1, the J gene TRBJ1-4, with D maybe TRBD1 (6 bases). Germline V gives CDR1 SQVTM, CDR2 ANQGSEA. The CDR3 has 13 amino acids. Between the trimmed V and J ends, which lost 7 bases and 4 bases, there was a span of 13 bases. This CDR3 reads CSARTVGNEKLFF. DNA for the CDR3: TGCAGCGCCAGGACAGTCGGTAATGAAAAACTGTTTTTT.

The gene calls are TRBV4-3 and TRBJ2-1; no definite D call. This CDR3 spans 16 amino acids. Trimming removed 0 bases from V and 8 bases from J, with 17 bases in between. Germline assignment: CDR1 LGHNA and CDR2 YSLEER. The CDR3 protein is CASSQDRVGYRDEQFF. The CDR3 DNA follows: TGCGCCAGCAGCCAAGATAGGGTGGGGTATCGCGATGAGCAGTTCTTC.

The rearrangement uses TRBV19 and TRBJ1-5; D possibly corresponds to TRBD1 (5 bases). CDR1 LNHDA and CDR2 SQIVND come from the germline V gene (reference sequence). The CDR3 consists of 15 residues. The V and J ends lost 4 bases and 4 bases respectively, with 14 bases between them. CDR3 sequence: CASSTTGRTNQPQHF. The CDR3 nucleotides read TGTGCCAGTAGTACTACGGGACGGACAAATCAGCCCCAGCATTTT.

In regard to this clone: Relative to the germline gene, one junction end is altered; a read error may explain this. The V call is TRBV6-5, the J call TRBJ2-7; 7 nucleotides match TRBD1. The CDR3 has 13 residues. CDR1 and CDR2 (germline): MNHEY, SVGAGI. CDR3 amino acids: CASRSGTDYEQYF. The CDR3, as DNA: TGCGCCAGCAGATCCGGGACAGACTACGAGCAGTACTTC.

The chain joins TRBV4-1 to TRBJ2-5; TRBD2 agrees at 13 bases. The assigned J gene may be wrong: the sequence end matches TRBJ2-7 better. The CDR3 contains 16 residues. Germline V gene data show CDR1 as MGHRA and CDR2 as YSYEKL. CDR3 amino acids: CASSQEGLAGPYEQYF. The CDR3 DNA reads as TGCGCCAGCAGCCAAGAGGGACTAGCGGGACCCTACGAGCAGTACTTC.

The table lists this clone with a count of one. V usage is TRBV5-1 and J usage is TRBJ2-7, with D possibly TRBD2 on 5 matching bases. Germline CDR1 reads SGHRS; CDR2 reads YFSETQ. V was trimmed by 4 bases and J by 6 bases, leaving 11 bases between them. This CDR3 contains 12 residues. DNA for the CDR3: TGCGCCAGCAGCGGGAGAATGGGCGAGCAGTACTTC. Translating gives CASSGRMGEQYF.

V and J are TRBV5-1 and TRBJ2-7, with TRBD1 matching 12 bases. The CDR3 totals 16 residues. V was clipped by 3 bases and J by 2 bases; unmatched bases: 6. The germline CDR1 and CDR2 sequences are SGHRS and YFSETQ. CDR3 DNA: TGCGCCAGCAGCTCGGGACAGGGGGCACTGGCCTACGAGCAGTACTTC. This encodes CASSSGQGALAYEQYF.

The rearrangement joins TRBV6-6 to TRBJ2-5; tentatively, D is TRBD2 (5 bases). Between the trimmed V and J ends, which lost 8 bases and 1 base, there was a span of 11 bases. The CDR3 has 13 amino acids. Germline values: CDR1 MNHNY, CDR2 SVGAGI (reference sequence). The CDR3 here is CASLSAFQETQYF. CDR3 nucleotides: TGTGCCAGCCTTAGCGCCTTCCAAGAGACCCAGTACTTC.

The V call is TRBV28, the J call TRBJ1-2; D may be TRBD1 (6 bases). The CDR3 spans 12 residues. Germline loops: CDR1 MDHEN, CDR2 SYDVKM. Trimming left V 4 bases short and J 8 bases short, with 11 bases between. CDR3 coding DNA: TGTGCCAGCAGTTCAGGGGTGAGCGGCTACACCTTC. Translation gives CASSSGVSGYTF.

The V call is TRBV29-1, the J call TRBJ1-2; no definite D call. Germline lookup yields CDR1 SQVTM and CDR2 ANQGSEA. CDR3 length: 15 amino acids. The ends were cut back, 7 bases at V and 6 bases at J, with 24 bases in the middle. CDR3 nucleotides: TGCAGCGCTCTCCCCACCCGCGTCCGACGAGATGGCTACACCTTC. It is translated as CSALPTRVRRDGYTF.

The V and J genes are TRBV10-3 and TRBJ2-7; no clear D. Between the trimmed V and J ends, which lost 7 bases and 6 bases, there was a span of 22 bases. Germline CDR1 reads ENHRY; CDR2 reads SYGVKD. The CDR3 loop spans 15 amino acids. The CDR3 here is CAITTSPVLDSEQYF. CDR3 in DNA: TGTGCCATCACAACTTCGCCCGTCCTAGACTCCGAGCAGTACTTC.

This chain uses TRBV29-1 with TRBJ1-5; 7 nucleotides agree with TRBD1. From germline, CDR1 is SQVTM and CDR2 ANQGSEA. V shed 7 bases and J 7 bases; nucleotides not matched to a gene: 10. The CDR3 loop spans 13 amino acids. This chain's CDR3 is CSAADRVEQPQHF. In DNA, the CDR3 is TGCAGCGCCGCCGACAGGGTCGAACAGCCCCAGCATTTT.

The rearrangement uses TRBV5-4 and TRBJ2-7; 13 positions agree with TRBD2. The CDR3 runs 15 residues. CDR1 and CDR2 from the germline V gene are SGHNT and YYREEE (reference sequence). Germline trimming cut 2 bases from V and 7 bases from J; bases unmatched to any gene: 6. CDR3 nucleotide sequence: TGTGCCAGCAGCTTACGGACTAGCGGGGGTGGGGAGCAGTACTTC. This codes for CASSLRTSGGGEQYF.

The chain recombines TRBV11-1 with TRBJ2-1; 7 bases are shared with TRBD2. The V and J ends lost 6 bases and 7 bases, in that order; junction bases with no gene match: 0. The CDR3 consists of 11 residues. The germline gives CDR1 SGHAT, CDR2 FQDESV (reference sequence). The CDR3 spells CASRRGNEQFF. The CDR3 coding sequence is TGTGCCAGCAGGCGGGGGAATGAGCAGTTCTTC.

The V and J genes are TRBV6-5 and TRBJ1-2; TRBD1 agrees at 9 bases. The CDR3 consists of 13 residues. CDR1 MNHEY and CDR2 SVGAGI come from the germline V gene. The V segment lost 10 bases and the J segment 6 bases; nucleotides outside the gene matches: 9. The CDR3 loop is CAIRGQGAHGYTF. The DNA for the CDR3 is TGTGCCATCAGGGGACAGGGCGCCCATGGCTACACCTTC.

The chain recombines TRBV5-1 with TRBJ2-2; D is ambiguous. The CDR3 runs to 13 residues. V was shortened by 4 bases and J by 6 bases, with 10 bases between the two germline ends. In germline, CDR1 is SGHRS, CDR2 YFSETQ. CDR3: CASSPQESGELFF. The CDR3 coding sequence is TGCGCCAGCAGCCCCCAAGAGTCCGGGGAGCTGTTTTTT.